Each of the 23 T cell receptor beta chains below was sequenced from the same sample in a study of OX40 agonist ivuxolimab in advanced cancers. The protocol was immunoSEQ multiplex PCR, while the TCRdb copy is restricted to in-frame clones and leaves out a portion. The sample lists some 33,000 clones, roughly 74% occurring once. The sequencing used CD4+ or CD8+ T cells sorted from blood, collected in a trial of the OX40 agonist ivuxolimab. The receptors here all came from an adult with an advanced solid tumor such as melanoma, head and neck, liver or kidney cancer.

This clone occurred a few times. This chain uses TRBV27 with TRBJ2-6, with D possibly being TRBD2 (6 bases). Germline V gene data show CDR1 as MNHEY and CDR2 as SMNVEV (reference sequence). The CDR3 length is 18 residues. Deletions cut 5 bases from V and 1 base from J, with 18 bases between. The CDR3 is CASSQSGGGTSGANVLTF. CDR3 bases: TGTGCCAGCAGTCAGTCTGGCGGAGGGACTTCTGGGGCCAACGTCCTGACTTTC.

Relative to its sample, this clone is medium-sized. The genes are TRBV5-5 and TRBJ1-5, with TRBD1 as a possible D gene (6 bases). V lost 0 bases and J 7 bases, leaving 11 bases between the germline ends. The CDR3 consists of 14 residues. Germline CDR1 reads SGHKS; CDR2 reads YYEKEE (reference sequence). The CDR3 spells CASSLVPGEQPQHF. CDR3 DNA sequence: TGTGCCAGCAGCTTGGTCCCAGGGGAACAGCCCCAGCATTTT.

DNA of the CDR3: TGCGCCAGCAGCAGATCGACTAGCGGCCAAGAGACCCAGTACTTC. Translated, it gives CASSRSTSGQETQYF. The chain combines TRBV5-1 with TRBJ2-5, with 9 nucleotides matching TRBD2. Germline assignment: CDR1 SGHRS and CDR2 YFSETQ. V lost 4 bases to trimming and J lost 1 base; unmatched junction nucleotides: 5. This CDR3 has 15 amino acids. The full variable domain, in which reference TRBV5-1 and TRBJ2-5 provide the parts outside the CDR3, is KAGVTQTPRYLIKTRGQQVTLSCSPISGHRSVSWYQQTPGQGLQFLFEYFSETQRNKGNFPGRFSGRQFSNSRSEMNVSTLELGDSALYLCASSRSTSGQETQYFGPGTRLLVL.

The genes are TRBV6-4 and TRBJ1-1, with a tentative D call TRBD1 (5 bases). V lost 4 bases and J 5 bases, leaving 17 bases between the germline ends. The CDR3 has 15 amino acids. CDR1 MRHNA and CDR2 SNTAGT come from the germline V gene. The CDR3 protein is CASSAFATVRTEAFF. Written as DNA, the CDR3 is TGTGCCAGCAGTGCTTTTGCGACAGTAAGGACTGAAGCTTTCTTT.

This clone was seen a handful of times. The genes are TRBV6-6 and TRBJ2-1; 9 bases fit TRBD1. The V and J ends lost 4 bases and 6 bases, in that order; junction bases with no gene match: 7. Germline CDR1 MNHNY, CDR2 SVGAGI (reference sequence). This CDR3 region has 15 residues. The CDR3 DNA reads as TGTGCCAGCAGTTCTACAGGACAGGGGACCAATGAGCAGTTCTTC. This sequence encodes CASSSTGQGTNEQFF.

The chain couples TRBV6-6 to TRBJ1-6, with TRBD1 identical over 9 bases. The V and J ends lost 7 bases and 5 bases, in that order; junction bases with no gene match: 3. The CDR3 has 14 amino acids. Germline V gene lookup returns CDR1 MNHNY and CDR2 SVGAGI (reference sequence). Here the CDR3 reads CASTGTGNNSPLHF. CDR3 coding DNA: TGTGCCAGCACCGGGACAGGGAATAATTCACCCCTCCACTTT.

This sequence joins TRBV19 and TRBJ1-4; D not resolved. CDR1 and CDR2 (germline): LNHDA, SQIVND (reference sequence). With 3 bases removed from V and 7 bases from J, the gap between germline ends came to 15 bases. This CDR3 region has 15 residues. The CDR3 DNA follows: TGTGCCAGTAGTATTATCGGAGGCTTACCTGAAAAACTGTTTTTT. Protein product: CASSIIGGLPEKLFF.

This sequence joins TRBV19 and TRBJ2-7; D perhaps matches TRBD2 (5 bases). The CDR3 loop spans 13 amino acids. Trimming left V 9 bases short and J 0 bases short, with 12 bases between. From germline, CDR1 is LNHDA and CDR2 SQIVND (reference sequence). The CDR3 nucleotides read TGTGCCAGACGTGGACTGACCTCCTACGAGCAGTACGTC. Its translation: CARRGLTSYEQYV.

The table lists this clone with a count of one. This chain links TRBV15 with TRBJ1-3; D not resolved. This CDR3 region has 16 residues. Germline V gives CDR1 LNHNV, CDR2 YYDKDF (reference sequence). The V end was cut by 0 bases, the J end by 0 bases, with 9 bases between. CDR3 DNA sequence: TGTGCCACCAGCAGAGATAGAGAGAGCTCTGGAAACACCATATATTTT. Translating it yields CATSRDRESSGNTIYF.

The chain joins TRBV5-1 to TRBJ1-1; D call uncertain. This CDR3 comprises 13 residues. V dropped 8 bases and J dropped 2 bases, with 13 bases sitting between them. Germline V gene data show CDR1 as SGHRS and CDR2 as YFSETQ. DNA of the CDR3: TGCGCCAGTAGAGCACAGACTAACACTGAAGCTTTCTTT. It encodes CASRAQTNTEAFF.

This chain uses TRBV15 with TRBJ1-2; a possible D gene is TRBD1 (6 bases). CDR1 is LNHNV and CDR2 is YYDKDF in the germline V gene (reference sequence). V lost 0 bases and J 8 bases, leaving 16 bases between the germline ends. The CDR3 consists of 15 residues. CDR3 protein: CATSRDRTGARGYTF. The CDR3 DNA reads TGTGCCACCAGCAGAGATCGTACGGGGGCGCGGGGCTACACCTTC.

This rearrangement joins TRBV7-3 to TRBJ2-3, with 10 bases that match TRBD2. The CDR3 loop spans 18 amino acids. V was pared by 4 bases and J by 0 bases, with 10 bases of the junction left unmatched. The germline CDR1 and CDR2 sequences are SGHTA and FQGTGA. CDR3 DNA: TGTGCCAGCAGCTCCTCTATCCTAGCGGGGGCAAGCACAGATACGCAGTATTTT. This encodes CASSSSILAGASTDTQYF.

Here the CDR3 reads CAWRAQGNGEKLFF. CDR3 bases: TGTGCCTGGAGAGCGCAAGGCAATGGTGAAAAACTGTTTTTT. J is TRBJ1-4 and V is TRBV30; no clear D gene. Per the germline V gene, CDR1 is GTSNPN and CDR2 is SVGIG (reference sequence). V was cut by 3 bases and J by 7 bases, with 15 bases left in between. This CDR3 spans 14 amino acids.

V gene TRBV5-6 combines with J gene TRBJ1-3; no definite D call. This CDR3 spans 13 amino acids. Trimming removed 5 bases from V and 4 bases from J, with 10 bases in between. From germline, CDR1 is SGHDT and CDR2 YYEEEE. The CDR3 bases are TGTGCCAGCAGGTACATACAAGGAAACACCATATATTTT. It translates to CASRYIQGNTIYF. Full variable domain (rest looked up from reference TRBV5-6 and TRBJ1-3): DAGVTQSPTHLIKTRGQQVTLRCSPKSGHDTVSWYQQALGQGPQFIFQYYEEEERQRGNFPDRFSGHQFPNYSSELNVNALLLGDSALYLCASRYIQGNTIYFGEGSWLTVV.

The DNA for the CDR3 is TGTGCCAGCAGCTTAGAGTGGGGCTACACCTTC. It translates to CASSLEWGYTF. J is TRBJ1-2 and V is TRBV7-9; no reliable D call. Germline CDR1 SEHNR, CDR2 FQNEAQ (reference sequence). The CDR3 contains 11 residues. V gave up 1 base and J gave up 8 bases, with 5 bases separating them.

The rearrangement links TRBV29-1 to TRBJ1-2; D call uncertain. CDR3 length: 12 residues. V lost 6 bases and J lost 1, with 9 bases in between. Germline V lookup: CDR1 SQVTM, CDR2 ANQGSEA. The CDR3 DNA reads TGCAGCGTCGCTGGAATTAACTATGGCTACACCTTC. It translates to CSVAGINYGYTF.

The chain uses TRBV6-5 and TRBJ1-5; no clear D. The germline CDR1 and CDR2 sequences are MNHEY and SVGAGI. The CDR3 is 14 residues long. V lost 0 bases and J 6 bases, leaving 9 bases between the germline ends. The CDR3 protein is CASSYSMGSQPQHF. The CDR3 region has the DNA TGTGCCAGCAGTTACTCGATGGGTTCTCAGCCCCAGCATTTT.

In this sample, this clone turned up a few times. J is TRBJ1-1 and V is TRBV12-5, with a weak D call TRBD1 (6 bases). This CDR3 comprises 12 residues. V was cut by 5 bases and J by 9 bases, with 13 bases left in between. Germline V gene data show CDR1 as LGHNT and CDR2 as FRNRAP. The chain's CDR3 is CASGHEDSQAFF. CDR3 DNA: TGTGCTAGTGGTCACGAGGACAGCCAAGCTTTCTTT.

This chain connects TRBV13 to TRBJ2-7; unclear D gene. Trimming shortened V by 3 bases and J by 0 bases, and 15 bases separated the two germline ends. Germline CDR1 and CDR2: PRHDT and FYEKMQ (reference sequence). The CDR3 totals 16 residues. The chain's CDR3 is CASSFYPTPSSYEQYF. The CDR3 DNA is TGTGCCAGCAGCTTTTACCCCACGCCAAGCTCCTACGAGCAGTACTTC.

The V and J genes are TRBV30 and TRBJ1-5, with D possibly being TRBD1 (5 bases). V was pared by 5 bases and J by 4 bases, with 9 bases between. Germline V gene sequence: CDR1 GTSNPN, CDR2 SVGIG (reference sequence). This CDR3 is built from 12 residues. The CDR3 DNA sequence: TGTGCCTGGGGGGACGGAAATCAGCCCCAGCATTTT. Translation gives CAWGDGNQPQHF.

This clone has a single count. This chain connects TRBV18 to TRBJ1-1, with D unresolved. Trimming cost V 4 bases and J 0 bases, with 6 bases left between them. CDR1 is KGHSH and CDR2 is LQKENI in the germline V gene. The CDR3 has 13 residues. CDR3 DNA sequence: TGTGCCAGCTCACGGGATCTGAACACTGAAGCTTTCTTT. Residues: CASSRDLNTEAFF.

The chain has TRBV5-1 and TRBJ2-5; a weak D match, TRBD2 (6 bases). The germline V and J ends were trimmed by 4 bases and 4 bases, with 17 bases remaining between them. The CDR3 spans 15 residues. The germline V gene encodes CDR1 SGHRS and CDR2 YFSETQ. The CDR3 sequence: CASSISTGLLETQYF. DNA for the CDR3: TGCGCCAGCAGCATATCTACGGGACTCCTAGAGACCCAGTACTTC. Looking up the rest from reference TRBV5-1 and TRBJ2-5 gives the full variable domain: KAGVTQTPRYLIKTRGQQVTLSCSPISGHRSVSWYQQTPGQGLQFLFEYFSETQRNKGNFPGRFSGRQFSNSRSEMNVSTLELGDSALYLCASSISTGLLETQYFGPGTRLLVL.

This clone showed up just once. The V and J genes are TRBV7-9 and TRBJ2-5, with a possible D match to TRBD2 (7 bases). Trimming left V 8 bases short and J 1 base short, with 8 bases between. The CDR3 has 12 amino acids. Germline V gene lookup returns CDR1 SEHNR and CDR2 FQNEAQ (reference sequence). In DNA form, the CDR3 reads TGTGCCAGCGGGGGGGCCCAAGAGACCCAGTACTTC. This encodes CASGGAQETQYF.